What follows are 23 T cell receptor beta chains derived from one specimen sequenced in a study of shared clonotypes between healthy human individuals. Measured with immunoSEQ multiplex PCR; TCRdb has only the in-frame clones, and not every one. The sample carries around 2.5 million clones, over 85% recorded once. Material: naive CD4+ T cells from PBMCs. The subset here: CD45RA+ positively selected. These receptors originate from a young man in good health. Some clones in this sample may be carry-over from other donors' samples.

The V gene is TRBV6-5, the J gene TRBJ1-1; D is possibly TRBD1 (5 bases). V dropped 5 bases and J dropped 5 bases, with 15 bases sitting between them. Germline CDR1 and CDR2: MNHEY and SVGAGI. This CDR3 is built from 14 residues. The CDR3 here is CASSVYSGRTEAFF. As DNA, the CDR3 is TGTGCCAGCAGTGTCTACTCAGGGAGGACTGAAGCTTTCTTT.

The genes are TRBV28 and TRBJ1-1; D is unresolved. The germline V gene has CDR1 MDHEN and CDR2 SYDVKM. CDR3 length equals 14 residues. Trimming stripped 3 bases from V and 0 bases from J, with 8 bases between. The CDR3 region has the DNA TGTGCCAGCAGTTTCACGCTATTGAACACTGAAGCTTTCTTT. This encodes CASSFTLLNTEAFF.

The V gene is TRBV6-5, the J gene TRBJ2-7; no clear D gene. V was trimmed by 4 bases and J by 9 bases, leaving 10 bases between them. There are 11 residues in the CDR3. Germline V gives CDR1 MNHEY, CDR2 SVGAGI. CDR3 amino acids: CASSSQQGQYF. The CDR3 coding sequence is TGTGCCAGCAGTTCACAACAAGGGCAGTACTTC.

Note on this clone: The same CDR3 also results from other DNA sequences found in this sample. V and J are TRBV4-3 and TRBJ2-3; a weak D match, TRBD2 (6 bases). Germline V gene data show CDR1 as LGHNA and CDR2 as YSLEER. The V end was cut by 2 bases, the J end by 3 bases, with 9 bases between. The CDR3 length is 14 residues. The CDR3 loop reads CASSQLGSTDTQYF. CDR3 DNA: TGCGCCAGCAGCCAACTCGGGAGTACAGATACGCAGTATTTT.

This chain joins TRBV6-4 and TRBJ2-3; D is possibly TRBD2 (5 bases). The CDR3 loop spans 15 amino acids. Germline V gene lookup returns CDR1 MRHNA and CDR2 SNTAGT. V was cut by 0 bases and J by 0 bases, with 7 bases left in between. CDR3 in amino acids: CASSDSAASTDTQYF. The CDR3 nucleotides read TGTGCCAGCAGTGACTCAGCGGCAAGCACAGATACGCAGTATTTT.

This clone was counted a single time. The chain recombines TRBV27 with TRBJ1-5; D is undetermined. V gave up 5 bases and J gave up 0 bases, with 20 bases separating them. Germline V CDR1 and CDR2: MNHEY, SMNVEV (reference sequence). This CDR3 contains 18 residues. CDR3 region: CASSPSSWTFLSNQPQHF. The CDR3 DNA is TGTGCCAGCAGTCCCTCCTCTTGGACTTTCCTTAGCAATCAGCCCCAGCATTTT.

The CDR3: CASCTDSGNTIYF. The CDR3 DNA reads as TGTGCCAGCTGTACCGACTCTGGAAACACCATATATTTT. The V and J genes are TRBV6-1 and TRBJ1-3; D gene unclear. V was clipped by 8 bases and J by 0 bases, with 8 bases between them. CDR3 length: 13 amino acids. The germline gives CDR1 MNHNS, CDR2 SASEGT.

The chain carries TRBV5-5 and TRBJ1-1; D remains ambiguous. V lost 0 bases to trimming and J lost 4 bases, with 7 bases between them. Germline CDR1 is SGHKS and CDR2 is YYEKEE (reference sequence). The CDR3 contains 13 residues. For the CDR3, the DNA is TGTGCCAGCAGCTTGGGGGGAGGCACTGAAGCTTTCTTT. This translates into CASSLGGGTEAFF.

The V gene is TRBV30, the J gene TRBJ1-4, with 7 bases fitting TRBD1. The V segment lost 2 bases and the J segment 7 bases; nucleotides outside the gene matches: 7. Looked up from germline, CDR1 is GTSNPN and CDR2 is SVGIG (reference sequence). The CDR3 is made up of 14 amino acids. CDR3 protein: CAWSRGQGGEKLFF. The CDR3 nucleotides read TGTGCCTGGAGTCGGGGGCAGGGGGGTGAAAAACTGTTTTTT.

The chain employs TRBV4-3 and TRBJ2-1; 9 bases agree with TRBD2. V gave up 3 bases and J gave up 3 bases; unmatched junction bases: 9. The CDR3 spans 17 residues. In germline, CDR1 is LGHNA, CDR2 YSLEER. CDR3: CASSQREGPDYYNEQFF. CDR3 bases: TGCGCCAGCAGCCAGCGGGAGGGCCCCGACTACTACAATGAGCAGTTCTTC.

DNA of the CDR3: TGTGCCAGCAGCGAACAGGGGGTCGTCACAGATACGCAGTATTTT. Translating gives CASSEQGVVTDTQYF. The gene calls are TRBV7-9 and TRBJ2-3; 8 bases match TRBD1. Germline assignment: CDR1 SEHNR and CDR2 FQNEAQ (reference sequence). Germline trimming cut 5 bases from V and 2 bases from J; bases unmatched to any gene: 6. This CDR3 spans 15 amino acids.

The chain recombines TRBV2 with TRBJ2-5; a possible D gene is TRBD2 (6 bases). This CDR3 has 14 amino acids. V shed 9 bases and J shed 4 bases, with 18 bases lying between them. Germline V lookup: CDR1 SNHLY, CDR2 FYNNEI. The CDR3 nucleotides read TGTGCCAGTAGAGTCGGGCAGGGAGGAGAGACCCAGTACTTC. This translates into CASRVGQGGETQYF.

The V call is TRBV6-1, the J call TRBJ1-5, with D unresolved. The germline gives CDR1 MNHNS, CDR2 SASEGT. CDR3 length: 14 amino acids. Trimming left V 7 bases short and J 9 bases short, with 19 bases between. In nucleotides, the CDR3 is TGTGCCAGCACCCCAAGTCTACACGGGGTGCCCCAGCATTTT. It translates to CASTPSLHGVPQHF.

This clone was seen only a few times. This sequence joins TRBV5-1 and TRBJ1-2, with D possibly being TRBD1 (6 bases). Deletions cut 0 bases from V and 7 bases from J, with 13 bases between. The CDR3 length is 14 residues. Germline values: CDR1 SGHRS, CDR2 YFSETQ. CDR3 protein: CASSLEGSRGGYTF. In DNA form, the CDR3 reads TGCGCCAGCAGCTTGGAGGGCTCCAGGGGTGGCTACACCTTC.

This chain links TRBV29-1 with TRBJ2-3; 13 bases are a match to TRBD2. The V segment lost 4 bases and the J segment 7 bases; nucleotides outside the gene matches: 8. The CDR3 consists of 15 residues. The germline CDR1 and CDR2 sequences are SQVTM and ANQGSEA. In DNA form, the CDR3 reads TGCAGCGTTGGAAGCCGACTAGCGGGAGGTTATACGCAGTATTTT. It encodes CSVGSRLAGGYTQYF.

The rearrangement uses TRBV7-3 and TRBJ2-1; 7 positions match TRBD1. J gave up 9 bases and V 5 bases, and 10 bases lay outside the gene matches. Germline assignment: CDR1 SGHTA and CDR2 FQGTGA. This CDR3 region has 14 residues. The CDR3: CASSMLDRVSEQFF. The CDR3 bases are TGTGCCAGCAGCATGCTCGACAGGGTCAGTGAGCAGTTCTTC.

The rearrangement joins TRBV7-9 to TRBJ2-5, with D unresolved. The germline gives CDR1 SEHNR, CDR2 FQNEAQ (reference sequence). The V gene lost 5 bases and the J gene lost 2 bases, with 15 bases spanning the gap. The CDR3 sequence is 15 residues long. The CDR3, as DNA: TGTGCCAGCAGCCCCCGCTCAGGTACTCAAGAGACCCAGTACTTC. Encoded protein: CASSPRSGTQETQYF.

This clone was seen a handful of times. The chain uses TRBV5-4 and TRBJ1-2; 8 bases are a match to TRBD1. The CDR3 is 14 residues long. With 4 bases clipped from V and 2 bases from J, the junction kept 4 bases outside the gene matches. CDR1 is SGHNT, CDR2 YYREEE, per germline (reference sequence). Here the CDR3 DNA reads TGTGCCAGCAGCGACGGACAGGGCAACTATGGCTACACCTTC. As protein: CASSDGQGNYGYTF.

The rearrangement joins TRBV5-4 to TRBJ2-2; 11 nucleotides agree with TRBD1. V lost 4 bases and J lost 7; bases outside the gene matches: 12. CDR3 length: 17 residues. CDR1 is SGHNT and CDR2 is YYREEE in the germline V gene (reference sequence). CDR3 DNA: TGTGCCAGCAGCCCCGGACAGGGGGCAAAGGGGGGCGGGGAGCTGTTTTTT. As protein: CASSPGQGAKGGGELFF.

This clone was detected only once. The rearrangement links TRBV11-2 to TRBJ1-3; TRBD1 is a possible D gene (5 bases). Germline CDR1 reads SGHAT; CDR2 reads FQNNGV. The CDR3 contains 14 residues. Between the trimmed V and J ends, which lost 3 bases and 4 bases, there was a span of 10 bases. The CDR3 DNA is TGTGCCAGCAGCTTCGACAGAGTCGGAAACACCATATATTTT. Its translation is CASSFDRVGNTIYF.

V and J are TRBV6-1 and TRBJ2-7; 8 nucleotides align to TRBD1. Trimming took 8 bases from V and 3 from J; bases not matched to a gene: 9. Germline CDR1 MNHNS, CDR2 SASEGT. The CDR3 is 14 residues long. CDR3 DNA sequence: TGTGCCAGCCTGGAGCAACAGGGGGGCTACGAGCAGTACTTC. Translated, it gives CASLEQQGGYEQYF.

In this sample, this clone turned up once. The chain couples TRBV5-8 to TRBJ1-2; D not resolved. The germline gives CDR1 SGHTS, CDR2 YDEGEE. The CDR3 has 16 amino acids. V was pared by 4 bases and J by 5 bases, with 21 bases between. Here the CDR3 reads CASSHPPETATYGYTF. The CDR3 coding sequence is TGTGCCAGCAGCCACCCTCCGGAAACCGCCACGTATGGCTACACCTTC.

The chain couples TRBV30 to TRBJ1-1, with D possibly TRBD1 on 6 matching bases. The CDR3 consists of 12 residues. Per germline, CDR1 GTSNPN and CDR2 SVGIG (reference sequence). V lost 0 bases and J lost 8, with 10 bases in between. CDR3 in DNA: TGTGCCTGGAGTGTAATGAGGGGGGAAGCTTTCTTT. Encoded protein: CAWSVMRGEAFF. Filled out from reference TRBV30 and TRBJ1-1, the complete variable domain reads SQTIHQWPATLVQPVGSPLSLECTVEGTSNPNLYWYRQAAGRGLQLLFYSVGIGQISSEVPQNLSASRPQDRQFILSSKKLLLSDSGFYLCAWSVMRGEAFFGQGTRLTVV.